This paragraph reports one T cell receptor (beta chain). Antigen unknown. Sequencing used immunoSEQ multiplex PCR; TCRdb keeps in-frame clones, though not all of them. The table records some 200,000 clones, roughly 65% of them present only once. This sample is part of a study of cytotoxic CD8 clonotypes in ibrutinib-treated CLL. Study-wide context: Patient counts were around 10 relapsed/refractory, some 16 treatment-naive and about 18 IGHV unmutated. Samples had a mean of 255,043 productive templates and more than 85,000 productive rearrangements.

Study-level points and caveats: Researchers report that baseline clonality outpaced age-matched healthy donors and tracked circulating CD8+ T-cell counts.

Frozen PBMC stocks contributed 2 to 2.5 micrograms of genomic DNA to the TCR beta libraries. The CDR3 runs to 13 residues. Germline V CDR1 and CDR2: SGHRS, YFSETQ. V lost 5 bases to trimming and J lost 8 bases; unmatched junction nucleotides: 9. The sample was PBMCs, taken after 12 months of ibrutinib treatment. This chain uses TRBV5-1 with TRBJ1-1, with 7 nucleotides matching TRBD1. This TCR was recovered from a human donor with chronic lymphocytic leukemia. The chain's CDR3 is CASSSQGLREAFF. CDR3 DNA: TGCGCCAGCAGTTCACAGGGGCTCCGGGAAGCTTTCTTT.